This TCR beta chain came from a study of cytomegalovirus exposure and HLA in healthy donors. Comment on this clone: Its antigen is not known.

Germline CDR1 reads SGHNT; CDR2 reads YYREEE (reference sequence). The ends were cut back, 4 bases at V and 3 bases at J, with 10 bases in the middle. The CDR3 runs 13 residues. Points from the study as a whole: A list of about 160 TCR beta chains associated with cytomegalovirus was given.

Clones were sequenced by immunoSEQ multiplex PCR, and TCRdb holds only the in-frame ones, with some missing. The table lists some 170,000 clones, about nine tenths of them singletons. The clonotype comes from a woman younger than 45 in good health and CMV-seronegative. This chain joins TRBV5-4 and TRBJ1-1, with D perhaps matching TRBD1 (5 bases). Material for sequencing was PBMCs. CDR3 DNA: TGTGCCAGCAGCAAAGACAGCTACACTGAAGCTTTCTTT. This sequence encodes CASSKDSYTEAFF.